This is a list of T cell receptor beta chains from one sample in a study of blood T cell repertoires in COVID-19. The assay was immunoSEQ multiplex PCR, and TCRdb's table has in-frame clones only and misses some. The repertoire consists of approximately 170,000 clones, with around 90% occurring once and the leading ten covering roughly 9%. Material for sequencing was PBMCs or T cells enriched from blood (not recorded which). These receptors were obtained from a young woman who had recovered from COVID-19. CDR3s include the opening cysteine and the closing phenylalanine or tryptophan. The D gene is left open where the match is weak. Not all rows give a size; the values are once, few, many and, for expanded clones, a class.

CDR3: CASIGGDRGTEAFF
DNA: TGTGCCAGCATTGGAGGGGACAGGGGAACTGAAGCTTTCTTT
J: TRBJ1-1
V: TRBV2
D: TRBD1
size: .

CDR3: CASLELTGNQPQHF
DNA: TGTGCCAGTCTTGAGCTAACCGGCAATCAGCCCCAGCATTTT
J: TRBJ1-5
V: TRBV28
D: .
size: once

CDR3: CASSLGIWRENIQYF
DNA: TGTGCCAGCAGTTTGGGTATCTGGAGGGAAAACATTCAGTACTTC
J: TRBJ2-4
V: TRBV28
D: .
size: .

CDR3: CASSYTYSGNTIYF
DNA: TGTGCCAGCAGCTATACATACTCTGGAAACACCATATATTTT
J: TRBJ1-3
V: TRBV7-9
D: .
size: few

CDR3: CASSLLETQYF
DNA: TGTGCCAGCAGTTTACTCGAGACCCAGTACTTC
J: TRBJ2-5
V: TRBV28
D: .
size: .

CDR3: CASSAVPGQGYETQYF
DNA: TGTGCCAGCAGCGCGGTACCGGGACAGGGATACGAGACCCAGTACTTC
J: TRBJ2-5
V: TRBV11-3
D: TRBD1
size: .

CDR3: CASSYVQGTYNEQFF
DNA: TGTGCCAGCAGTTACGTCCAGGGCACCTACAATGAGCAGTTCTTC
J: TRBJ2-1
V: TRBV6-2/TRBV6-3
D: .
size: .

CDR3: CASSHPGHSGNTIYF
DNA: TGCGCCAGCAGCCACCCGGGACACTCTGGAAACACCATATATTTT
J: TRBJ1-3
V: TRBV4-1
D: .
size: .

CDR3: CSVEESYRGFGYTF
DNA: TGCAGCGTTGAAGAGTCTTACAGGGGCTTTGGCTACACCTTC
J: TRBJ1-2
V: TRBV29-1
D: TRBD1
size: .

CDR3: CASSLGPRGGRVGADTQYF
DNA: TGTGCCAGCAGCTTAGGCCCGAGGGGCGGGAGAGTCGGTGCAGATACGCAGTATTTT
J: TRBJ2-3
V: TRBV7-6
D: TRBD2
size: .

CDR3: CASSPTTITTSGRIHEQYF
DNA: TGTGCCAGCAGCCCGACGACTATAACGACTAGCGGGAGAATCCACGAGCAGTACTTC
J: TRBJ2-7
V: TRBV7-9
D: TRBD2
size: .

CDR3: CASSRGGPNYNEQFF
DNA: TGTGCCAGCAGTCGCGGGGGGCCTAACTACAATGAGCAGTTCTTC
J: TRBJ2-1
V: TRBV6-5
D: TRBD2
size: .

CDR3: CASSPSPGTSGTAETQYF
DNA: TGTGCCAGCAGTCCGTCGCCCGGGACTAGCGGGACGGCGGAGACCCAGTACTTC
J: TRBJ2-5
V: TRBV6-2/TRBV6-3
D: TRBD2
size: once

CDR3: CASSPTSGTYEQYF
DNA: TGTGCCAGTAGCCCGACTAGCGGTACCTACGAGCAGTACTTC
J: TRBJ2-7
V: TRBV19
D: TRBD2
size: .

CDR3: CASSLAPASGGAYEQYF
DNA: TGTGCCAGCAGCTTAGCGCCCGCTTCGGGGGGAGCCTACGAGCAGTACTTC
J: TRBJ2-7
V: TRBV7-6
D: TRBD2
size: few

CDR3: CASSFSLTGEEQYF
DNA: TGTGCCAGCAGCTTTTCCTTGACAGGGGAGGAGCAGTACTTC
J: TRBJ2-7
V: TRBV11-2
D: TRBD1
size: .

CDR3: CAIHPPDYTEAFF
DNA: TGTGCCATCCACCCTCCCGACTACACTGAAGCTTTCTTT
J: TRBJ1-1
V: TRBV2
D: .
size: .

CDR3: CASSLTGGWMPQHF
DNA: TGTGCCAGCAGTTTAACGGGGGGGTGGATGCCCCAGCATTTT
J: TRBJ1-5
V: TRBV28
D: .
size: .

CDR3: CASSQDRGEADTQYF
DNA: TGTGCCAGCAGCCAAGATCGGGGGGAGGCAGATACGCAGTATTTT
J: TRBJ2-3
V: TRBV4-2
D: TRBD2
size: .

CDR3: CASSLGRDREQYF
DNA: TGTGCCAGCAGCTTAGGGCGGGACAGGGAGCAGTACTTC
J: TRBJ2-7
V: TRBV11-2
D: TRBD1
size: .

CDR3: CASSLEGTPRGYTF
DNA: TGTGCCAGCAGCTTAGAAGGGACTCCTAGGGGCTACACCTTC
J: TRBJ1-2
V: TRBV7-2
D: .
size: .

CDR3: CASTTSGGRRNTGELFF
DNA: TGTGCCAGCACCACTAGCGGGGGACGTCGGAACACCGGGGAGCTGTTTTTT
J: TRBJ2-2
V: TRBV3-1/TRBV3-2
D: TRBD2
size: .

CDR3: CASGQGIYEQYF
DNA: TGTGCCAGCGGGCAGGGGATCTACGAGCAGTACTTC
J: TRBJ2-7
V: TRBV2
D: .
size: few

CDR3: CASSPGDKVYEQYF
DNA: TGTGCCAGCAGTCCAGGGGACAAGGTCTACGAGCAGTACTTC
J: TRBJ2-7
V: TRBV6-2/TRBV6-3
D: .
size: .

CDR3: CASRDTQVFHEQYF
DNA: TGTGCCAGCAGGGATACACAGGTTTTCCACGAGCAGTACTTC
J: TRBJ2-7
V: TRBV6-5
D: .
size: .

CDR3: CASSQDRYGRVYEQYF
DNA: TGTGCCAGCAGCCAAGATCGGTACGGGAGGGTCTACGAGCAGTACTTC
J: TRBJ2-7
V: TRBV3-1/TRBV3-2
D: TRBD2
size: .

CDR3: CASQTTAYEQYF
DNA: TGTGCCAGCCAAACCACGGCCTACGAGCAGTACTTC
J: TRBJ2-7
V: TRBV28
D: .
size: .

CDR3: CASSIDLAGGPSSNEQFF
DNA: TGTGCCAGTAGTATAGATCTAGCGGGAGGGCCTTCGAGTAATGAGCAGTTCTTC
J: TRBJ2-1
V: TRBV19
D: TRBD2
size: .

CDR3: CASSEQGSNEKLFF
DNA: TGTGCCAGCAGTGAACAGGGATCAAATGAAAAACTGTTTTTT
J: TRBJ1-4
V: TRBV2
D: .
size: once

CDR3: CASSQDVPAGVYEQYF
DNA: TGTGCCAGCAGCCAAGATGTCCCAGCGGGCGTCTACGAGCAGTACTTC
J: TRBJ2-7
V: TRBV4-2
D: .
size: .

CDR3: CASSSPRGVNYGYTF
DNA: TGTGCCAGCAGTTCCCCCAGGGGGGTTAACTATGGCTACACCTTC
J: TRBJ1-2
V: TRBV6-1
D: TRBD1
size: .

CDR3: CASSLYGRRMNTEAFF
DNA: TGTGCCAGCAGTTTATATGGCAGGCGAATGAACACTGAAGCTTTCTTT
J: TRBJ1-1
V: TRBV27
D: .
size: .

CDR3: CAISADRQFNYGYTF
DNA: TGTGCCATCAGTGCCGACAGGCAGTTTAACTATGGCTACACCTTC
J: TRBJ1-2
V: TRBV10-3
D: .
size: few

CDR3: CASSEIGTGLNSRLFF
DNA: TGTGCCAGCAGTGAAATCGGAACAGGGTTAAATTCAAGACTGTTTTTT
J: TRBJ1-4
V: TRBV6-1
D: .
size: .

CDR3: CASGGTVTREQYF
DNA: TGTGCCAGTGGGGGGACAGTCACGAGGGAGCAGTACTTC
J: TRBJ2-7
V: TRBV19
D: .
size: .

CDR3: CASSTTGNQPQHF
DNA: TGTGCCAGCAGCACTACAGGAAATCAGCCCCAGCATTTT
J: TRBJ1-5
V: TRBV2
D: .
size: .

CDR3: CASSENQGQPQHF
DNA: TGTGCCAGCAGTGAAAACCAGGGCCAGCCCCAGCATTTT
J: TRBJ1-5
V: TRBV6-1
D: .
size: .

CDR3: CASSFTRPNSGTFYNEQFF
DNA: TGTGCCAGCAGCTTCACACGACCGAATAGCGGGACCTTCTACAATGAGCAGTTCTTC
J: TRBJ2-1
V: TRBV12-1
D: .
size: .

CDR3: CASSPGRNTEAFF
DNA: TGTGCCAGCTCACCAGGGAGGAACACTGAAGCTTTCTTT
J: TRBJ1-1
V: TRBV18
D: .
size: .

CDR3: CASSTTSSGREQYF
DNA: TGTGCCAGCAGCACCACGTCTAGCGGGAGGGAACAGTACTTC
J: TRBJ2-7
V: TRBV7-9
D: TRBD2
size: .

CDR3: CASTRRHNSPLHF
DNA: TGCGCCAGCACCAGGAGGCATAATTCACCCCTCCACTTT
J: TRBJ1-6
V: TRBV5-1
D: .
size: .